This TCR beta chain was observed in a study of neurological immune-mediated disorders. Unsorted libraries used 2 million PBMCs kept at -80 degrees C. This clonotype occurred many times. The method for making cDNA was 5'RACE, and it used 10-nucleotide random UMIs. Over 170 million TCR-beta sequences from 15-18 subjects came from every sequencing run. TCRdb re-derived calls from the 5' RACE reads in MiXCR, one entry per CDR3 protein. The sample yields 95,000 to 150,000 distinct CDR3 sequences, roughly 3.2% seen once. Germline-derived CDR1 and CDR2 are KGHSH and LQKENI. There are 14 residues in the CDR3. V lost 3 bases to trimming and J lost 11 bases, with 16 bases between them.

The chain is built from TRBV18 and TRBJ2-2; D is uncertain. The receptor comes from a woman aged 25 to 45 with multiple sclerosis. The specimen was PBMCs. The CDR3 region is CASSPKDIEAELFF. The DNA for the CDR3 is TGTGCCAGCTCACCTAAGGATATTGAAGCAGAGCTGTTTTTT.